This T cell receptor (beta chain) was recovered during a study of T cell responses to AZD1222 COVID-19 vaccine. The CDR3 is made up of 16 amino acids. V lost 6 bases, J lost 1 base, and 18 bases lay in between. Looked up from germline, CDR1 is LNHDA and CDR2 is SQIVND (reference sequence). The method was immunoSEQ multiplex PCR; TCRdb's version includes in-frame clones alone and lacks a portion of them. The profile shows about 180,000 clones, around 90% of them singletons. The clonotype was recovered from an adult who received the AZD1222 COVID-19 vaccine. The genes are TRBV19 and TRBJ1-2, with D possibly being TRBD1 (6 bases). Sequencing was performed on peripheral blood, taken 28 days after the second AZD1222 dose. The CDR3 loop reads CASRITGTPLNYGYTF. CDR3 bases: TGTGCCAGTAGAATCACCGGGACACCTCTTAACTATGGCTACACCTTC.